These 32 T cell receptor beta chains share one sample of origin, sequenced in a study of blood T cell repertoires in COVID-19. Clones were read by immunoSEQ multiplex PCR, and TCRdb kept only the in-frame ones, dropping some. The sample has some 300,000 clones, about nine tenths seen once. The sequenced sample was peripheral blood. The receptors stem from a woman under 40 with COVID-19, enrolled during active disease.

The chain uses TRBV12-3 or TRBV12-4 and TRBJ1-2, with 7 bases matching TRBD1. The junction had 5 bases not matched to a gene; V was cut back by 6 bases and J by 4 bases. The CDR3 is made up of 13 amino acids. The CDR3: CASRGTDLYGYTF. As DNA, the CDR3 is TGTGCCAGCAGAGGGACAGACCTCTATGGCTACACCTTC.

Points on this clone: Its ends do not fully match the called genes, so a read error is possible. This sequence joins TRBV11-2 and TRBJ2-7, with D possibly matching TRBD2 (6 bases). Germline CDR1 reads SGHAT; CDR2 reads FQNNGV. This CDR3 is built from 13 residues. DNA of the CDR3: TGTGCCAGCAGCTTGGGCGGGGCATCCCCCTCCCTCTTC. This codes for CASSLGGASPSLF. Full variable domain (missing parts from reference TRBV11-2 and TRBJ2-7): EAGVAQSPRYKIIEKRQSVAFWCNPISGHATLYWYQQILGQGPKLLIQFQNNGVVDDSQLPKDRFSAERLKGVDSTLKIQPAKLEDSAVYLCASSLGGASPSLFGPGTRLTVT.

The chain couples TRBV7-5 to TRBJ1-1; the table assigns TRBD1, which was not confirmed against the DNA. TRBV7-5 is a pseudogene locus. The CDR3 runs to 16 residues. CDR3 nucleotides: TGTGTCAGAAGCCCTTCGGTCCGGGACAGGGGAACTGAAGCTTTCTTT. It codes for CVRSPSVRDRGTEAFF.

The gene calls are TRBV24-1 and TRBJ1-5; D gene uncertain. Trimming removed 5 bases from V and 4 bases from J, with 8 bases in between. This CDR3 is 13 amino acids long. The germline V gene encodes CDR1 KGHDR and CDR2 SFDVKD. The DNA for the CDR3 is TGTGCCACCAGTGGCGGTTGGAATCAGCCCCAGCATTTT. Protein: CATSGGWNQPQHF.

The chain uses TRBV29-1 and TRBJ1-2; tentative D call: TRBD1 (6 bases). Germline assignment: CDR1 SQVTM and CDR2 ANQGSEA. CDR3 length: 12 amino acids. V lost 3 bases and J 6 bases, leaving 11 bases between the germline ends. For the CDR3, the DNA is TGCAGCGTTGAGGGGGGGGCGGATGGCTACACCTTC. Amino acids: CSVEGGADGYTF.

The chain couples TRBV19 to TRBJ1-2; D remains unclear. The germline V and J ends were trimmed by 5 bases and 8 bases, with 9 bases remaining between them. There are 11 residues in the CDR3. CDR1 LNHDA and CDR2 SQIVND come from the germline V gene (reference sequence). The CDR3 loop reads CASSFPQGYTF. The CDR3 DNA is TGTGCCAGTAGTTTCCCCCAAGGCTACACCTTC.

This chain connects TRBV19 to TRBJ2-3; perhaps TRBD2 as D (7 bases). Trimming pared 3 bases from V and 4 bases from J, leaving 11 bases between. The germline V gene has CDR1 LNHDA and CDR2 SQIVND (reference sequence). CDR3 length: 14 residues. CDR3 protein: CASSMGGAADTQYF. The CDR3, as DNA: TGTGCCAGTAGTATGGGGGGGGCTGCAGATACGCAGTATTTT.

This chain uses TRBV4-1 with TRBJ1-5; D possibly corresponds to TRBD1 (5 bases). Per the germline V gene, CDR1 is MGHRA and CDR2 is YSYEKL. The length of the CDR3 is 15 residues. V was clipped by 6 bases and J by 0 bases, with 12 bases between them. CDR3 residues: CASRKGINSNQPQHF. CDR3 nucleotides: TGCGCCAGCAGAAAGGGGATCAATAGCAATCAGCCCCAGCATTTT.

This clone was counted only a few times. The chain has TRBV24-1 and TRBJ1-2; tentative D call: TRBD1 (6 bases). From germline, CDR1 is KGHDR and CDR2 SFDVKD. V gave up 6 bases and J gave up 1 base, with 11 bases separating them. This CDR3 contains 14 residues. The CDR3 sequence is CATSIGTLNYGYTF. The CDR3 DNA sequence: TGTGCCACCAGTATTGGGACACTTAACTATGGCTACACCTTC.

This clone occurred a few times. The CDR3 is CASSYYRDPNEKLFF. The CDR3 region has the DNA TGTGCCAGCAGCTACTACAGGGACCCTAATGAAAAACTGTTTTTT. The V call is TRBV5-6, the J call TRBJ1-4, with a possible D match to TRBD1 (6 bases). From germline, CDR1 is SGHDT and CDR2 YYEEEE. This CDR3 region has 15 residues. The V end lost 3 bases, the J end lost 3 bases, and 12 bases lay between the germline ends. The full variable domain, in which reference TRBV5-6 and TRBJ1-4 provide the parts outside the CDR3, is DAGVTQSPTHLIKTRGQQVTLRCSPKSGHDTVSWYQQALGQGPQFIFQYYEEEERQRGNFPDRFSGHQFPNYSSELNVNALLLGDSALYLCASSYYRDPNEKLFFGSGTQLSVL.

The chain's CDR3 is CASSLGTSGGYEQYV. CDR3 DNA sequence: TGTGCCAGCAGCCTGGGGACTAGCGGGGGGTACGAGCAGTACGTC. V and J are TRBV28 and TRBJ2-7; 15 nucleotides align to TRBD2. This CDR3 has 15 residues. J lost 4 bases, V lost 6 bases, and 4 bases had no gene match. Germline CDR1 MDHEN, CDR2 SYDVKM.

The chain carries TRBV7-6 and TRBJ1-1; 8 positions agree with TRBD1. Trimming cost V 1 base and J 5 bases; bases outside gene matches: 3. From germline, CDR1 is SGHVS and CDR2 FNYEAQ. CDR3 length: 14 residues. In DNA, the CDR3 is TGTGCCAGCAGCTTAGGGGGGACAGGTACTGAAGCTTTCTTT. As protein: CASSLGGTGTEAFF.

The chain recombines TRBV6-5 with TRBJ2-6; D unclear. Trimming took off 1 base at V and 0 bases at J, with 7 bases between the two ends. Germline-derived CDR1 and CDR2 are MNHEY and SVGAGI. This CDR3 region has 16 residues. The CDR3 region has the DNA TGTGCCAGCAGTTACTTCGGGTTCTCTGGGGCCAACGTCCTGACTTTC. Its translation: CASSYFGFSGANVLTF.

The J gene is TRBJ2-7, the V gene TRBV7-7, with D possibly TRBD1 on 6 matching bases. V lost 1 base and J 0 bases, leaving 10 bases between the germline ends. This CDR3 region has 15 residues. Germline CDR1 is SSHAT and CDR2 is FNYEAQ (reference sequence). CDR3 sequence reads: CASSLGVGGSYEQYF. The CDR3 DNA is TGTGCCAGCAGCTTAGGAGTAGGGGGCTCCTACGAGCAGTACTTC.

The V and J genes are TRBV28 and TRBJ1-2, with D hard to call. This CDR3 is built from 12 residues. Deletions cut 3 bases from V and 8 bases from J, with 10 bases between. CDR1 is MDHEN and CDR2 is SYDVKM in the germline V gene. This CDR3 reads CASSFKRGGYTF. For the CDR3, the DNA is TGTGCCAGCAGTTTCAAGCGCGGAGGCTACACCTTC.

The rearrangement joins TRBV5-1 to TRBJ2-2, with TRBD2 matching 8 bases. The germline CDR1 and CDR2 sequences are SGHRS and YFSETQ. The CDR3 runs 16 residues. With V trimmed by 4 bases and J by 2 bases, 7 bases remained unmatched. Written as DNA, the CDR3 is TGCGCCAGCAGCAACGGGAGGGGGATAAACACCGGGGAGCTGTTTTTT. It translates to CASSNGRGINTGELFF.

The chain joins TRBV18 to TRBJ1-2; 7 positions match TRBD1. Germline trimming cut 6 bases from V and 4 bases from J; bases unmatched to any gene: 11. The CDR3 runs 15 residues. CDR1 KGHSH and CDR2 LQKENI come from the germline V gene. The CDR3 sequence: CASSQPGQYLYGYTF. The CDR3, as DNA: TGTGCCAGCTCGCAACCGGGACAGTATCTCTATGGCTACACCTTC.

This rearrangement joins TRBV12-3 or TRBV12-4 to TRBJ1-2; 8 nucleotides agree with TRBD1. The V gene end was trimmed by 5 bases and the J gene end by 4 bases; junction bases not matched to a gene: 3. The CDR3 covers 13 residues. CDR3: CASSMGTGYGYTF. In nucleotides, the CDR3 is TGTGCCAGCAGTATGGGGACAGGCTATGGCTACACCTTC.

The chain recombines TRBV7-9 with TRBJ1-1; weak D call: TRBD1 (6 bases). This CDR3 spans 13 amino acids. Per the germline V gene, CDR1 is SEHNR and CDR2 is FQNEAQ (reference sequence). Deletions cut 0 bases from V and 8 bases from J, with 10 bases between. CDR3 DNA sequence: TGTGCCAGCAGCTTAGCCCTCGGGACAGAAGCTTTCTTT. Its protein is CASSLALGTEAFF. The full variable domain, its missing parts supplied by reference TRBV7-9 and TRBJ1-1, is DTGVSQNPRHKITKRGQNVTFRCDPISEHNRLYWYRQTLGQGPEFLTYFQNEAQLEKSRLLSDRFSAERPKGSFSTLEIQRTEQGDSAMYLCASSLALGTEAFFGQGTRLTVV.

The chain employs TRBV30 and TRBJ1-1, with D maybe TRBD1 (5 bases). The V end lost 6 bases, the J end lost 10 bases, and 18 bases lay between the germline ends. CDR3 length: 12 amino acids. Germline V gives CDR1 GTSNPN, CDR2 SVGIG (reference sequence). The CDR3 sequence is CACKTTVLRAFF. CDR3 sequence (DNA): TGTGCCTGTAAGACGACAGTACTTCGAGCTTTCTTT.

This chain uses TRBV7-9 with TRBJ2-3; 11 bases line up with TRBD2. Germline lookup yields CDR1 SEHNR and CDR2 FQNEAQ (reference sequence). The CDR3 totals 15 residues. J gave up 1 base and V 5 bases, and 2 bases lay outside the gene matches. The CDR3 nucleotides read TGTGCCAGCAGCCTACTAGCGGGGGGCACAGATACGCAGTATTTT. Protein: CASSLLAGGTDTQYF.

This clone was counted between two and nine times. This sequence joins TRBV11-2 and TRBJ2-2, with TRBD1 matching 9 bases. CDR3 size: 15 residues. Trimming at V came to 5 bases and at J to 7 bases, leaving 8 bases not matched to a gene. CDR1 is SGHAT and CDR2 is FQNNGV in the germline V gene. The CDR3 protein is CASSLQTGGRGELFF. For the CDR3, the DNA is TGTGCCAGCAGCCTACAAACAGGGGGCCGCGGGGAGCTGTTTTTT.

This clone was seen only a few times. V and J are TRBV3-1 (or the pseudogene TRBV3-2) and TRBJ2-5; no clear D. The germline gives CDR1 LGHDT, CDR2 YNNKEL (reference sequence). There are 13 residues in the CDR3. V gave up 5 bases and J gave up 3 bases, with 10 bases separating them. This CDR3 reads CASSYSNEETQYF. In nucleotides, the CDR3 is TGTGCCAGCAGCTACAGTAACGAAGAGACCCAGTACTTC.

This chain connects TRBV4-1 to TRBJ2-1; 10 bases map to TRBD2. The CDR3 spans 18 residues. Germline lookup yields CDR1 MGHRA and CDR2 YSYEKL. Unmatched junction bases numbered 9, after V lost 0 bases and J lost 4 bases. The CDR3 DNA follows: TGCGCCAGCAGCCAAGAGCCAGCGGGGGGGTATCAATACAATGAGCAGTTCTTC. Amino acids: CASSQEPAGGYQYNEQFF.

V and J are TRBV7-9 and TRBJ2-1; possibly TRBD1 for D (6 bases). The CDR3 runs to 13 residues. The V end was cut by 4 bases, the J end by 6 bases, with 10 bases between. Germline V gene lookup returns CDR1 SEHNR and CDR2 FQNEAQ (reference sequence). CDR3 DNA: TGTGCCAGCAGCTCTGGACAGAGCAATGAGCAGTTCTTC. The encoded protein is CASSSGQSNEQFF.

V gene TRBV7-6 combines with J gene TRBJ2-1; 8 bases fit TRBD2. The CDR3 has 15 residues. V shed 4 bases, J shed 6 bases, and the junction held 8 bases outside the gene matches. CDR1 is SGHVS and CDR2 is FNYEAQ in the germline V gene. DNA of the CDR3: TGTGCCAGCAGCTCAGTAGCGGGGAGGTTCAATGAGCAGTTCTTC. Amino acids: CASSSVAGRFNEQFF.

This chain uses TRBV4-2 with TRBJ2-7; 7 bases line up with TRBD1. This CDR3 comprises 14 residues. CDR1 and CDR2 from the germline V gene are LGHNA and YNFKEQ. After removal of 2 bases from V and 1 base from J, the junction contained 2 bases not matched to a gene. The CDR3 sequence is CASSQRDSSYEQYF. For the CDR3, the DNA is TGTGCCAGCAGCCAAAGGGACAGTTCCTACGAGCAGTACTTC.

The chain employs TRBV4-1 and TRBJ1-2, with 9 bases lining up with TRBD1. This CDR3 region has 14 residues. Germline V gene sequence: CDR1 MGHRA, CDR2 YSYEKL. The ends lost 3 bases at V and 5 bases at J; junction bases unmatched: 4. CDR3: CASSQIGQGYGYTF. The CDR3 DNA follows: TGCGCCAGCAGCCAGATAGGACAGGGGTATGGCTACACCTTC.

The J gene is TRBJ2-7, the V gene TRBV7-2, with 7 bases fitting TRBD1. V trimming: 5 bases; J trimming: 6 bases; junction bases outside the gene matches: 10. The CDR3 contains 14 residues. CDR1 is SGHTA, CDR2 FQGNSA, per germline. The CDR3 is CASSRQGLSSEQYF. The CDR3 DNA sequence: TGTGCCAGCAGCAGACAGGGCCTCTCAAGCGAGCAGTACTTC.

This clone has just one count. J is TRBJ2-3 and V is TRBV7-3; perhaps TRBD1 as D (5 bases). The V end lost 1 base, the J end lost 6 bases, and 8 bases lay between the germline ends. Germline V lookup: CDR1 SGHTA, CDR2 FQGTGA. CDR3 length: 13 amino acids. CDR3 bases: TGTGCCAGCAGCTTAAATCAGGGTGATACGCAGTATTTT. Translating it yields CASSLNQGDTQYF.

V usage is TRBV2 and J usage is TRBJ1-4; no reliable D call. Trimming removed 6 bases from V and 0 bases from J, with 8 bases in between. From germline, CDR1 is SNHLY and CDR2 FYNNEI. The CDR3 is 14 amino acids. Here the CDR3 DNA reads TGTGCCAGCAGGCGGTCTGCAACTAATGAAAAACTGTTTTTT. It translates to CASRRSATNEKLFF. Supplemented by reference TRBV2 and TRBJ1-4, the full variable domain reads EPEVTQTPSHQVTQMGQEVILRCVPISNHLYFYWYRQILGQKVEFLVSFYNNEISEKSEIFDDQFSVERPDGSNFTLKIRSTKLEDSAMYFCASRRSATNEKLFFGSGTQLSVL.

The CDR3: CASSPGQRNTIYF. DNA of the CDR3: TGTGCCAGCAGCCCAGGACAACGGAACACCATATATTTT. The genes are TRBV11-3 and TRBJ1-3, with D possibly matching TRBD1 (5 bases). CDR3 length: 13 residues. CDR1 is SGHNT and CDR2 is YENEEA in the germline V gene. V dropped 5 bases and J dropped 7 bases, with 12 bases sitting between them.